The clone carrying this T cell receptor (beta chain) was seen ten or more times. Antigen unknown. These data are taken from a study of identical twins. The CDR3 consists of 15 residues. Germline V lookup: CDR1 SQVTM, CDR2 ANQGSEA. V lost 5 bases and J lost 1; bases outside the gene matches: 5. Using its own MiXCR run on the 5' RACE reads, TCRdb lists one record per CDR3 protein. This table has about 700,000 distinct CDR3 sequences, around 5.7% appearing once. Study-wide points: Alpha sequences out of frame and shared by twins had excess low generation probability. Invariant populations such as MAIT and iNKT cells could partly muddle zero-insertion analyses.

The sequence was collected from a man aged 18 to 30 in good health. Sample: naive T cells sorted from blood. The rearrangement uses TRBV29-1 and TRBJ2-5, with 12 bases aligning to TRBD2. DNA for the CDR3: TGCAGCGTTTTAGGACTAGCGGGGTTCCAAGAGACCCAGTACTTC. This sequence encodes CSVLGLAGFQETQYF.